Below, one TCR beta chain is given with its context. The record originates from a study of blood T cell repertoires in COVID-19. Across the study: Both acute and convalescent COVID-19 samples were obtained from the United States, Italy and Spain. Nucleic acid was either cDNA or gDNA, and it came from T cells, B-cell-depleted T cells, or PBMCs.

In the source study's methods: It was from reference gene primer amplification that nucleated cell counts were estimated. Assay used: immunoSEQ multiplex PCR; TCRdb lists only in-frame clones, some missing. V, J and clone size are taken as reported in that table, and D and trimming were inferred from the DNA itself. The table shows 100,000 or so clones, with about 81% occurring only once. V lost 1 base, J lost 11 bases, and 3 bases stayed unmatched. Germline V gene lookup returns CDR1 SGHDT and CDR2 YYEEEE. This CDR3 has 12 residues. This clonotype was obtained from a man between 60 and 75 years old with acute or convalescent COVID-19. This chain joins TRBV5-6 and TRBJ2-1, with 7 bases that match TRBD1. Sequences were obtained from peripheral blood. CDR3 protein: CASSLPTGKQFF. CDR3 sequence (DNA): TGTGCCAGCAGCTTGCCGACAGGGAAGCAGTTCTTC. The full variable domain, with the rest looked up from reference TRBV5-6 and TRBJ2-1, is DAGVTQSPTHLIKTRGQQVTLRCSPKSGHDTVSWYQQALGQGPQFIFQYYEEEERQRGNFPDRFSGHQFPNYSSELNVNALLLGDSALYLCASSLPTGKQFFGPGTRLTVL.